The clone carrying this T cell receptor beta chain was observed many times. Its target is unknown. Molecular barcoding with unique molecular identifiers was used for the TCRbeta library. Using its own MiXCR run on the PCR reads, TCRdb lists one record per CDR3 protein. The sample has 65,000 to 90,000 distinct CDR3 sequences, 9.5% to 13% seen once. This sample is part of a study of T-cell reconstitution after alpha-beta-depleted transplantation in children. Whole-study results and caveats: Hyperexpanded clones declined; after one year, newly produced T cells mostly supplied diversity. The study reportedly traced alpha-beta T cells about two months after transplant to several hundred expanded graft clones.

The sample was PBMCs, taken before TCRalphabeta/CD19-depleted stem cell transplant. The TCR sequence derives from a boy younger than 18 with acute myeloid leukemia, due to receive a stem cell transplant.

The CDR3 DNA follows: TGCAGCGTTCTAGGGTGGGAGTCACCGGAAAACATTCAGTACTTC. Amino acid sequence: CSVLGWESPENIQYF. This chain connects TRBV29-1 to TRBJ2-4, with D perhaps matching TRBD2 (5 bases). The germline V gene has CDR1 SQVTM and CDR2 ANQGSEA. The CDR3 consists of 15 residues. Trimming stripped 5 bases from V and 5 bases from J, with 19 bases between.